This T cell receptor (beta chain) is from a study of persistence of HIV-infected CD4 T cells. Study in general: Suppressive ART had lasted a median of approximately 8 years. Up to roughly 200 mL blood was drawn at multiple time points; a couple of donors had single-time leukapheresis. Whole-study findings and limits: Antigen-responding cells were enriched for degenerate expanded CDR3beta sequences.

Cells were stimulated with CMV-infected fibroblast lysates at approximately 10 ug/mL. Memory cells lacking CD40L and CD69 with high CD45RO were sorted. The CDR3 spans 12 residues, counting both ends. Germline CDR1 SGHDT, CDR2 YYEEEE. Concerning this clone itself: What it binds is unknown. Lacking the conserved final phenylalanine or tryptophan, this CDR3 likely reflects a read error. It is unclear where the CDR3 begins or ends on the DNA, so no DNA is shown, and the CDR3 is as TCRdb lists it.

The libraries were made with immunoSEQ version 4 in survey mode. Here immunoSEQ multiplex PCR was the method, and the copy in TCRdb shows in-frame clones only, minus some. Of about 48,000 clones listed, around 75% are singletons. This sequence was found in an adult man with HIV who was CMV-seropositive. The chain links TRBV5-6 to TRBJ2-3; the table names TRBD2, a call not compared with the DNA. The sample here was CD4+ T cells sorted from PBMCs after roughly 18-hour stimulation, taken from a patient who received antiretroviral therapy. CDR3 loop: CASSRGTSTPMC.